The 21 T cell receptor beta chains reported below all come from one sample, sequenced in a study of CD8+CD57+ T cells in acquired aplastic anemia. TCR beta VDJ combinations and CDR3 sequences were profiled from genomic DNA. TCRdb redid the calling of the reads with MiXCR, one entry per CDR3 protein. Of 400,000 to 450,000 distinct CDR3 sequences in the sample, about two thirds were seen once. Source material: sorted CD4+, CD8+, or CD8+CD57+ T cells (not recorded which) from PBMCs. All receptors derive from a human donor in good health, serving as a control.

In this sample, this clonotype turned up many times. The rearrangement uses TRBV10-2 and TRBJ1-1, with D maybe TRBD1 (5 bases). Trimming pared 4 bases from V and 10 bases from J, leaving 13 bases between. Per germline, CDR1 WSHSY and CDR2 SAAADI. The CDR3 contains 12 residues. The CDR3 reads CASSGQSGIAFF. The CDR3 coding sequence is TGCGCCAGCAGTGGACAGTCAGGTATAGCTTTCTTT.

This clonotype was detected ten times or more. The V and J genes are TRBV4-1 and TRBJ1-2; D perhaps matches TRBD1 (6 bases). This CDR3 is 16 amino acids long. CDR1 MGHRA and CDR2 YSYEKL come from the germline V gene. Trimming took off 3 bases at V and 3 bases at J, with 17 bases between the two ends. The DNA of the CDR3 is TGCGCCAGCAGCCAGGGCCTGACAGAGGGGGACTATGGCTACACCTTC. Translated: CASSQGLTEGDYGYTF.

Comments on this clonotype: The missing conserved phenylalanine or tryptophan at the end of this CDR3 makes a read error likely. It is unclear where the CDR3 begins or ends on the DNA, so no DNA is shown, and the CDR3 is as TCRdb lists it. The V and J genes are TRBV2 and TRBJ1-4; the tabulated D call, TRBD1, remains unverified against the DNA. The CDR3 length equals 16 residues, ends included. Germline-derived CDR1 and CDR2 are SNHLY and FYNNEI. The CDR3 sequence is CASSKRGDTETEYFVP.

This clonotype has just one count. The conserved phenylalanine or tryptophan normally closing the CDR3 is absent here, so this likely arose from a read error. It is unclear where the CDR3 begins or ends on the DNA, so no DNA is shown, and the CDR3 is as TCRdb lists it. The CDR3 protein is CASSLGVKQTEHL. The chain couples TRBV7-3 to TRBJ1-5; TRBD1 was called by the table and not checked on the DNA. From germline, CDR1 is SGHTA and CDR2 FQGTGA. With termini counted, the CDR3 has 13 amino acids.

The V gene is TRBV5-1, the J gene TRBJ2-7; D may be TRBD1 (7 bases). CDR1 SGHRS and CDR2 YFSETQ come from the germline V gene. The CDR3 is made up of 14 amino acids. With 4 bases removed from V and 6 bases from J, the gap between germline ends came to 17 bases. The CDR3 loop is CASSPGDSHGEQYF. The CDR3 region has the DNA TGCGCCAGCAGCCCGGGGGACAGCCATGGCGAGCAGTACTTC.

CDR3 residues: CASSLWPAYEQYF. Written as DNA, the CDR3 is TGTGCCAGCAGCTTATGGCCAGCCTACGAGCAGTACTTC. J is TRBJ2-7 and V is TRBV7-3, with D hard to call. The CDR3 has 13 residues. Germline V CDR1 and CDR2: SGHTA, FQGTGA. Trimming removed 2 bases from V and 2 bases from J, with 7 bases in between. Combining the CDR3 with reference TRBV7-3 and TRBJ2-7 gives the whole variable domain GAGVSQTPSNKVTEKGKYVELRCDPISGHTALYWYRQSLGQGPEFLIYFQGTGAADDSGLPNDRFFAVRPEGSVSTLKIQRTERGDSAVYLCASSLWPAYEQYFGPGTRLTVT.

This sequence joins TRBV20-1 and TRBJ2-7; TRBD2 agrees at 9 bases. The CDR3 is 15 residues long. Trimming cost V 5 bases and J 0 bases; bases outside gene matches: 8. Per germline, CDR1 DFQATT and CDR2 SNEGSKA (reference sequence). For the CDR3, the DNA is TGCAGTGCTCAGAAAACGACTAGCGGCTCCTACGAGCAGTACTTC. Translated, it gives CSAQKTTSGSYEQYF.

The rearrangement links TRBV7-6 to TRBJ1-3; D is uncertain. The better agreement between TRBJ2-3 and the DNA end casts doubt on the J call. The CDR3 covers 13 residues. CDR1 is SGHVS, CDR2 FNYEAQ, per germline. The CDR3: CASSFRFRNTQYF. The CDR3 DNA sequence: TGTGCCAGCAGCTTCAGGTTCAGAAATACGCAGTATTTT.

The chain uses TRBV2 and TRBJ1-1; 8 bases line up with TRBD1. The J call may not be correct, given that the DNA end is closer to TRBJ1-3. The CDR3 is 15 residues long. From germline, CDR1 is SNHLY and CDR2 FYNNEI. CDR3 region: CASTTDRVFENTIYF. In DNA, the CDR3 is TGTGCCAGCACTACGGACAGGGTCTTTGAAAACACCATATATTTT.

This clonotype has a count of ten or more. The V call is TRBV5-6, the J call TRBJ2-2; D gene uncertain. Germline lookup yields CDR1 SGHDT and CDR2 YYEEEE. The CDR3 length is 14 residues. V was trimmed by 1 base and J by 1 base, leaving 5 bases between them. This chain's CDR3 is CASSLLRNTGELFF. The CDR3 nucleotides are TGTGCCAGCAGCTTGCTTAGGAACACCGGGGAGCTGTTTTTT.

V gene TRBV12-3 or TRBV12-4 combines with J gene TRBJ1-2; tentatively, D is TRBD1 (5 bases). V dropped 7 bases and J dropped 5 bases, with 14 bases sitting between them. The CDR3 consists of 13 residues. This chain's CDR3 is CASNQGFSYGYTF. The CDR3 nucleotides read TGTGCCAGCAATCAGGGTTTCTCATATGGCTACACCTTC.

The V call is TRBV5-8, the J call TRBJ1-1; the match to TRBD1 covers 7 bases. In germline, CDR1 is SGHTS, CDR2 YDEGEE. This CDR3 has 15 amino acids. V was clipped by 4 bases and J by 4 bases; unmatched bases: 10. The CDR3 DNA sequence: TGTGCCAGCAGCATAGTGGATGCAGGGGGCACTGAAGCTTTCTTT. Amino acid sequence: CASSIVDAGGTEAFF.

In its sample, this clonotype was seen once. The chain carries TRBV20-1 and TRBJ2-1; D remains unclear. This CDR3 spans 11 amino acids. V was trimmed by 1 base and J by 6 bases, leaving 4 bases between them. Per germline, CDR1 DFQATT and CDR2 SNEGSKA (reference sequence). For the CDR3, the DNA is TGCAGTGCTAGAGCCGTCAATGAGCAGTTCTTC. This sequence encodes CSARAVNEQFF.

This clonotype was detected ten times or more. The chain couples TRBV6-5 to TRBJ2-2; no reliable D call. Per germline, CDR1 MNHEY and CDR2 SVGAGI. The ends were cut back, 6 bases at V and 4 bases at J, with 6 bases in the middle. This CDR3 is built from 12 residues. The CDR3 nucleotides read TGTGCCAGCAGCCGTGGCACCGGGGAGCTGTTTTTT. As protein: CASSRGTGELFF.

There are many counts of this clonotype. This rearrangement joins TRBV20-1 to TRBJ2-5; weak D call: TRBD1 (5 bases). The CDR3 contains 12 residues. CDR1 DFQATT and CDR2 SNEGSKA come from the germline V gene (reference sequence). V lost 0 bases and J 4 bases, leaving 6 bases between the germline ends. The CDR3 DNA reads TGCAGTGCTAGAGATGGGGCAGAGACCCAGTACTTC. Translating gives CSARDGAETQYF.

The chain carries TRBV6-1 and TRBJ2-3, with D unclear. The CDR3 length is 14 residues. V shed 5 bases and J shed 2 bases, with 11 bases lying between them. Germline loops: CDR1 MNHNS, CDR2 SASEGT. Here the CDR3 DNA reads TGTGCCAGCAGTTACTTGGGCCTCACAGATACGCAGTATTTT. Translating it yields CASSYLGLTDTQYF.

Details on this clonotype: One end of the junction varies from germline; a read error may be responsible. This chain uses TRBV10-1 with TRBJ1-6; 9 bases align to TRBD1. The V gene's germline CDR1 is WNHNN and CDR2 SYGVQD (reference sequence). The CDR3 contains 15 residues. CDR3: CASSQTGGYNSPPHF. In DNA, the CDR3 is TGTGCCAGCAGCCAAACAGGGGGCTATAATTCACCCCCCCACTTT.

This clonotype appeared many times. The gene calls are TRBV5-6 and TRBJ2-4; D remains ambiguous. This CDR3 region has 13 residues. V lost 0 bases to trimming and J lost 11 bases, with 12 bases between them. The germline V gene has CDR1 SGHDT and CDR2 YYEEEE. The CDR3 nucleotides read TGTGCCAGCAGCTTGGCGGTCAATTCCGTTCAGTACTTC. Its protein is CASSLAVNSVQYF.

This sequence joins TRBV7-6 and TRBJ1-1; no clear D gene. Trimming stripped 5 bases from V and 1 base from J, with 8 bases between. The CDR3 totals 13 residues. CDR1 and CDR2 (germline): SGHVS, FNYEAQ. The CDR3 reads CASSTQENTEAFF. In DNA, the CDR3 is TGTGCCAGCAGCACGCAGGAGAACACTGAAGCTTTCTTT.

This chain links TRBV6-1 with TRBJ1-3; D call uncertain. Trimming left V 2 bases short and J 0 bases short, with 11 bases between. The CDR3 is 16 residues long. Per germline, CDR1 MNHNS and CDR2 SASEGT. CDR3 loop: CASSEWTWNSGNTIYF. The CDR3 DNA is TGTGCCAGCAGTGAATGGACCTGGAACTCTGGAAACACCATATATTTT.

With respect to this clonotype: Possible read error: a much larger clone is one base away. The chain joins TRBV2 to TRBJ1-4, with 8 nucleotides matching TRBD1. CDR3 length: 14 residues. Germline-derived CDR1 and CDR2 are SNHLY and FYNNEI. This chain's CDR3 is CASSMDRVGEKLVF. As DNA, the CDR3 is TGTGCCAGCAGTATGGACAGGGTGGGTGAAAAACTGGTTTTT.